This T cell receptor (beta chain) was sequenced in a study of T cell responses to AZD1222 COVID-19 vaccine. Across the whole study: Pooled in the analysis were second doses at about 4 or about 12 weeks. Study results and caveats: Spike-specific TCRs gained breadth and depth after people received two AZD1222 doses.

Only in-frame clones appear in the TCRdb table, and some are missing; sequencing was by immunoSEQ multiplex PCR. The sample holds about 92,000 clones, 86% seen once. In its sample, this clone was seen once. The antigen remains unidentified. The germline V gene has CDR1 SEHNR and CDR2 FQNEAQ (reference sequence). V was trimmed by 1 base and J by 11 bases, leaving 11 bases between them. CDR3 length: 12 amino acids. This sequence joins TRBV7-9 and TRBJ1-1, with D perhaps TRBD1 (5 bases). The sequencing used peripheral blood, collected on day 0 of AZD1222 vaccination. The receptor comes from an adult in good health. The CDR3 reads CASSLEVGAAFF. CDR3 nucleotide sequence: TGTGCCAGCAGCTTAGAGGTTGGGGCTGCTTTCTTT. Based on the CDR3 plus reference TRBV7-9 and TRBJ1-1, the full variable domain is DTGVSQNPRHKITKRGQNVTFRCDPISEHNRLYWYRQTLGQGPEFLTYFQNEAQLEKSRLLSDRFSAERPKGSFSTLEIQRTEQGDSAMYLCASSLEVGAAFFGQGTRLTVV.